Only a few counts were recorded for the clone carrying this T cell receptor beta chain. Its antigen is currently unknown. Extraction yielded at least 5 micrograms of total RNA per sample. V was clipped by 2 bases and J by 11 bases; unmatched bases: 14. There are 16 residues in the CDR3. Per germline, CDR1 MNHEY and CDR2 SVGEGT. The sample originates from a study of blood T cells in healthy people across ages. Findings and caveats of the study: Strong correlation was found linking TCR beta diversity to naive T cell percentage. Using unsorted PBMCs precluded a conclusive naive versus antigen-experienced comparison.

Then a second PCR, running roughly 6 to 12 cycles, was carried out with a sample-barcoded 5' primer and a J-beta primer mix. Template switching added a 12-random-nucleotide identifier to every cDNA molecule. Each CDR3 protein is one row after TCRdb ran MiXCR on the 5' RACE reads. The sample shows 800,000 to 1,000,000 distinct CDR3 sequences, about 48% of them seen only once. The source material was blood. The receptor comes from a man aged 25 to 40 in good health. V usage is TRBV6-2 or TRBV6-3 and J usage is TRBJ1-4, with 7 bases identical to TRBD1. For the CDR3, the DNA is TGTGCCAGCAGTTACGTCGGGACAGAACTTCCCTCGAAACTGTTTTTT. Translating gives CASSYVGTELPSKLFF.